This is a list of T cell receptor beta chains from one sample in a study of cytomegalovirus exposure and HLA in healthy donors. The repertoire was sequenced with immunoSEQ multiplex PCR; TCRdb's copy has only in-frame clones and lacks some. The table lists 100,000 to 150,000 clones, approximately 89% of them singletons, with about 1% in the top ten. The sequencing sample was made of PBMCs. These receptors all come from a woman aged 18-30 years in good health and CMV-seronegative. CDR3s include the opening cysteine and the closing phenylalanine or tryptophan. D genes are given only for firm matches. Size tells how often a clone was seen (once, few, many) or the class of an expanded clone, and some rows leave it out.

v_call: TRBV28; d_call: NA; clone_size: once; j_call: TRBJ2-3; cdr3_aa: CASSLSSYTDTQYF; cdr3_nt: TGTGCCAGCAGTTTATCTTCCTACACAGATACGCAGTATTTT
v_call: TRBV4-2; d_call: NA; clone_size: NA; j_call: TRBJ1-1; cdr3_aa: CASSQDARAGNTEAFF; cdr3_nt: TGTGCCAGCAGCCAAGACGCAAGGGCGGGGAACACTGAAGCTTTCTTT
v_call: TRBV5-1; d_call: TRBD1; clone_size: NA; j_call: TRBJ2-7; cdr3_aa: CASSLARDRVDYEQYF; cdr3_nt: TGCGCCAGCAGCTTGGCGCGGGACAGGGTTGACTACGAGCAGTACTTC
v_call: TRBV5-6; d_call: NA; clone_size: once; j_call: TRBJ1-1; cdr3_aa: CASSLDTEAFF; cdr3_nt: TGTGCCAGCAGTCTAGACACTGAAGCTTTCTTT
v_call: TRBV7-2; d_call: TRBD2; clone_size: NA; j_call: TRBJ2-7; cdr3_aa: CASSLPLAGGEQYF; cdr3_nt: TGTGCCAGCAGCCTCCCTCTAGCGGGAGGCGAGCAGTACTTC
v_call: TRBV18; d_call: NA; clone_size: NA; j_call: TRBJ2-3; cdr3_aa: CASGQSTDTQYF; cdr3_nt: TGTGCCAGCGGACAGAGCACAGATACGCAGTATTTT
v_call: TRBV6-4; d_call: TRBD2; clone_size: NA; j_call: TRBJ2-1; cdr3_aa: CASSVGLAGDNEQFF; cdr3_nt: TGTGCCAGCAGTGTTGGACTAGCGGGAGACAATGAGCAGTTCTTC
v_call: TRBV7-8; d_call: NA; clone_size: NA; j_call: TRBJ2-7; cdr3_aa: CASSLAPTASSYEQYF; cdr3_nt: TGTGCCAGCAGCTTAGCCCCGACAGCCAGCTCCTACGAGCAGTACTTC
v_call: TRBV19; d_call: TRBD1; clone_size: NA; j_call: TRBJ1-5; cdr3_aa: CASRGQGPTLDPQHF; cdr3_nt: TGTGCCAGTAGAGGACAGGGGCCTACGTTGGATCCCCAGCATTTT
v_call: TRBV10-1; d_call: NA; clone_size: many; j_call: TRBJ2-3; cdr3_aa: CASSYSTDTQYF; cdr3_nt: TGCGCCAGCAGTTACTCCACAGATACGCAGTATTTT
v_call: TRBV25-1; d_call: TRBD2; clone_size: NA; j_call: TRBJ2-3; cdr3_aa: CASSSGTSGRVTDAQYF; cdr3_nt: TGTGCCAGCAGTTCGGGGACTAGCGGGAGAGTCACAGATGCGCAGTATTTT
v_call: TRBV2; d_call: NA; clone_size: NA; j_call: TRBJ2-6; cdr3_aa: CARTGGDLSGANVLTF; cdr3_nt: TGTGCCAGAACAGGGGGGGACCTCTCTGGGGCCAACGTCCTGACTTTC
v_call: TRBV5-1; d_call: NA; clone_size: NA; j_call: TRBJ2-7; cdr3_aa: CASKGLGGPTYEQYF; cdr3_nt: TGCGCCAGCAAAGGTCTGGGAGGCCCAACCTACGAGCAGTACTTC
v_call: TRBV21-1; d_call: NA; clone_size: NA; j_call: TRBJ2-7; cdr3_aa: CASHPLGTVTHEQYF; cdr3_nt: TGTGCCAGCCACCCCCTCGGGACAGTCACCCACGAGCAGTACTTC
v_call: TRBV28; d_call: TRBD2; clone_size: NA; j_call: TRBJ2-1; cdr3_aa: CASSKRGLAGAYEQFF; cdr3_nt: TGTGCCAGCAGTAAAAGGGGACTAGCGGGAGCATATGAGCAGTTCTTC
v_call: TRBV5-1; d_call: NA; clone_size: NA; j_call: TRBJ2-6; cdr3_aa: CASSSSGINYSGANVLTF; cdr3_nt: TGCGCCAGCAGCAGTTCAGGGATAAACTACTCTGGGGCCAACGTCCTGACTTTC
v_call: TRBV7-2; d_call: TRBD1; clone_size: NA; j_call: TRBJ1-1; cdr3_aa: CASSLANPGQEAFF; cdr3_nt: TGTGCCAGCAGCTTAGCCAATCCGGGACAGGAAGCTTTCTTT
v_call: TRBV15; d_call: NA; clone_size: NA; j_call: TRBJ1-2; cdr3_aa: CATSRDLDRHYGYTF; cdr3_nt: TGTGCCACCAGCAGAGATTTAGACAGGCACTATGGCTACACCTTC
v_call: TRBV18; d_call: NA; clone_size: NA; j_call: TRBJ1-4; cdr3_aa: CASSWAADEKLFF; cdr3_nt: TGTGCCAGCTCGTGGGCAGCCGATGAAAAACTGTTTTTT
v_call: TRBV4-2; d_call: TRBD1; clone_size: NA; j_call: TRBJ1-5; cdr3_aa: CASSQGVGTGQHGNQPQHF; cdr3_nt: TGTGCCAGCAGCCAAGGGGTTGGGACAGGGCAGCATGGCAATCAGCCCCAGCATTTT
v_call: TRBV10-2; d_call: NA; clone_size: NA; j_call: TRBJ1-3; cdr3_aa: CASGGAGDTIYF; cdr3_nt: TGCGCCAGCGGGGGGGCTGGGGACACCATATATTTT
v_call: TRBV4-2; d_call: TRBD2; clone_size: NA; j_call: TRBJ2-5; cdr3_aa: CASSQELAGGQETQYF; cdr3_nt: TGTGCCAGCAGCCAAGAACTAGCGGGGGGACAAGAGACCCAGTACTTC
v_call: TRBV15; d_call: TRBD1; clone_size: NA; j_call: TRBJ2-3; cdr3_aa: CATSSRTGGPDTQYF; cdr3_nt: TGTGCCACCAGCTCTAGGACAGGGGGACCAGATACGCAGTATTTT
v_call: TRBV28; d_call: NA; clone_size: NA; j_call: TRBJ1-5; cdr3_aa: CASSYITGGEGRQPQHF; cdr3_nt: TGTGCCAGCAGTTACATCACGGGAGGGGAGGGACGGCAGCCCCAGCATTTT
v_call: TRBV28; d_call: TRBD1; clone_size: NA; j_call: TRBJ2-1; cdr3_aa: CAIGGQGFQQFF; cdr3_nt: TGTGCCATCGGGGGACAGGGGTTTCAGCAGTTCTTC
v_call: TRBV2; d_call: NA; clone_size: NA; j_call: TRBJ1-2; cdr3_aa: CASSDGPRGYGYTF; cdr3_nt: TGTGCCAGCAGTGACGGGCCCCGGGGCTATGGCTACACCTTC